The clone carrying this TCR beta chain was counted many times. The data derive from a study of T cells in Graves' hyperthyroidism and ophthalmopathy. From RNA transcripts, TCR beta CDR3 regions were amplified. The HTBI primer set was used in a first-round RT-PCR of the TCR CDR3. Each CDR3 protein is one row after TCRdb ran MiXCR on the multiplex PCR reads. Among nearly 600,000 distinct CDR3 sequences listed, approximately 15% were seen once. Clinicians diagnosed patients from clinical symptoms, serum thyroxine and TRAb, thyroid ultrasound and orbital computed tomography. Sequencing was carried out using blood. The clonotype comes from a woman aged 18-30 years with Graves' ophthalmopathy.

The CDR3 DNA is TGTGCCAGCAGTGAATACCCTAGCGGACAGTACGAGCAGTACTTC. Translated: CASSEYPSGQYEQYF. The chain joins TRBV2 to TRBJ2-7; D is perhaps TRBD2 (7 bases). The CDR3 spans 15 residues. The V end lost 2 bases, the J end lost 4 bases, and 15 bases lay between the germline ends. CDR1 and CDR2 from the germline V gene are SNHLY and FYNNEI.